This T cell receptor beta chain stems from a study of blood T cell repertoires in COVID-19. Trimming shortened V by 4 bases and J by 6 bases, and 10 bases separated the two germline ends. Per the germline V gene, CDR1 is SGHAT and CDR2 is FQNNGV. The CDR3 contains 13 residues. Sequencing used immunoSEQ multiplex PCR; TCRdb keeps in-frame clones, though not all of them. The data contain roughly 190,000 clones, about 90% of them singletons. The chain employs TRBV11-2 and TRBJ1-5, with D possibly being TRBD1 (5 bases). The clonotype originates from a man in his fifties or sixties with active or convalescent COVID-19. Sequencing was done on a sample of peripheral blood. CDR3 protein: CASSSTDSQPQHF. The DNA of the CDR3 is TGTGCCAGCAGCTCCACCGACAGTCAGCCCCAGCATTTT.